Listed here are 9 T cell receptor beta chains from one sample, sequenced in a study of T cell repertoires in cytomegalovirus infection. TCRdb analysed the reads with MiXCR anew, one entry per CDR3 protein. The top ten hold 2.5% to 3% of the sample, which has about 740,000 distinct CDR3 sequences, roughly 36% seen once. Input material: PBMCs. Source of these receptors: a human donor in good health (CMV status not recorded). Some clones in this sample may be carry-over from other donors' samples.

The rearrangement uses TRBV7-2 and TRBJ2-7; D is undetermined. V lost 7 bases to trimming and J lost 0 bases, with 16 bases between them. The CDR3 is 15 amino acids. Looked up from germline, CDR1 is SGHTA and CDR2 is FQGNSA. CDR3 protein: CASTLRRGPSYEQYF. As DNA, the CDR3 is TGTGCCAGCACCCTGCGGAGAGGACCCTCCTACGAGCAGTACTTC.

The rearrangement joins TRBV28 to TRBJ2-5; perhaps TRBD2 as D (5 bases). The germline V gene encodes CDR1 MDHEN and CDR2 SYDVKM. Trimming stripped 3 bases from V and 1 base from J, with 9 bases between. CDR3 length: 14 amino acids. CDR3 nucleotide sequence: TGTGCCAGCAGTTTCCGGGAAACCCAAGAGACCCAGTACTTC. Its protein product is CASSFRETQETQYF.

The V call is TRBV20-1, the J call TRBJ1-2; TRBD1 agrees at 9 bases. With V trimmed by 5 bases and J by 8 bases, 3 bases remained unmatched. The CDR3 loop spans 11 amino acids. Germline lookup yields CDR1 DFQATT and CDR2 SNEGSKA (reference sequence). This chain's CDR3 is CSAGTGKGYTF. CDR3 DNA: TGCAGTGCTGGGACAGGGAAAGGCTACACCTTC.

The CDR3 region has the DNA TGTGCCAGCAGCTTACGGGCAGTCCGGATGAACACTGAAGCTTTCTTT. The encoded protein is CASSLRAVRMNTEAFF. V usage is TRBV7-3 and J usage is TRBJ1-1; no clear D. Trimming shortened V by 2 bases and J by 0 bases, and 13 bases separated the two germline ends. Per germline, CDR1 SGHTA and CDR2 FQGTGA. There are 16 residues in the CDR3. Full variable domain (rest looked up from reference TRBV7-3 and TRBJ1-1): GAGVSQTPSNKVTEKGKYVELRCDPISGHTALYWYRQSLGQGPEFLIYFQGTGAADDSGLPNDRFFAVRPEGSVSTLKIQRTERGDSAVYLCASSLRAVRMNTEAFFGQGTRLTVV.

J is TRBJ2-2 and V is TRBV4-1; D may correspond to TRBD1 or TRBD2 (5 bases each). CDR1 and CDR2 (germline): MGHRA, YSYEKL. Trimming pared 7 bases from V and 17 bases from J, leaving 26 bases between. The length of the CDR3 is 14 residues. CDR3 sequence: CASMDAGNTWEIFF. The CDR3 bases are TGCGCCAGCATGGACGCAGGGAACACCTGGGAGATTTTTTTT.

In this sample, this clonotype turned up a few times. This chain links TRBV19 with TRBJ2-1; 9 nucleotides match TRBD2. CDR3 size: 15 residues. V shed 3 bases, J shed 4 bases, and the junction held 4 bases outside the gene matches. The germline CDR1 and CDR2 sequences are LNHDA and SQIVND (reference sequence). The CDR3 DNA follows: TGTGCCAGTAGTATCCGGCTAGCGGGATACAATGAGCAGTTCTTC. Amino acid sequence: CASSIRLAGYNEQFF.

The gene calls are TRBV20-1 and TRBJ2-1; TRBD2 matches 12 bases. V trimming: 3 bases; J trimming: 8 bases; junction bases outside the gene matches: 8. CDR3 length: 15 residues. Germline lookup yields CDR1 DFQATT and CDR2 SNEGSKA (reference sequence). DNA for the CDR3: TGCAGTGCTAGCAAGACTAGCGGGAGTCCCCATGAGCAGTTCTTC. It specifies CSASKTSGSPHEQFF.

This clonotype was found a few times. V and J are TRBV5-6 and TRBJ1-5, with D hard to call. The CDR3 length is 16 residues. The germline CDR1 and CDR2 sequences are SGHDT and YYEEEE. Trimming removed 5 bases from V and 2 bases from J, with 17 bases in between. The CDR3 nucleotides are TGTGCCAGCAGTTCCTCGCCAGGTTCGGGCAATCAGCCCCAGCATTTT. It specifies CASSSSPGSGNQPQHF. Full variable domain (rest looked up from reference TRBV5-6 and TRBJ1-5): DAGVTQSPTHLIKTRGQQVTLRCSPKSGHDTVSWYQQALGQGPQFIFQYYEEEERQRGNFPDRFSGHQFPNYSSELNVNALLLGDSALYLCASSSSPGSGNQPQHFGDGTRLSIL.

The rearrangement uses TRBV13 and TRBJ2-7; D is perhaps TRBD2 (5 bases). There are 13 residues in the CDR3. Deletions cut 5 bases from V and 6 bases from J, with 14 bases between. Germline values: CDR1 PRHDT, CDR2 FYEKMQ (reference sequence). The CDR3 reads CASSPPTSGEQYF. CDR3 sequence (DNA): TGTGCCAGCAGCCCCCCAACCAGCGGCGAGCAGTACTTC. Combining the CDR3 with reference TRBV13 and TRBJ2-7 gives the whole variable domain AAGVIQSPRHLIKEKRETATLKCYPIPRHDTVYWYQQGPGQDPQFLISFYEKMQSDKGSIPDRFSAQQFSDYHSELNMSSLELGDSALYFCASSPPTSGEQYFGPGTRLTVT.